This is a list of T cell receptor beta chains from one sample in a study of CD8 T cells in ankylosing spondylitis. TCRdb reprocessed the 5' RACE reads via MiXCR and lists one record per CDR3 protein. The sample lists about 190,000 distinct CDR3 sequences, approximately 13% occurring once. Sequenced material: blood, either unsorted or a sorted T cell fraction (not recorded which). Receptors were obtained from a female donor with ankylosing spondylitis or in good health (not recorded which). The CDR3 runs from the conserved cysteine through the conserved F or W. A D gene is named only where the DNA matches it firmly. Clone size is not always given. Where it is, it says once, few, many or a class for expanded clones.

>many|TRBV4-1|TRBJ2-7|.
TGCGCCAGCAGCCAAGATGGGGCCAGCTCCTACGAGCAGTACTTC
CASSQDGASSYEQYF
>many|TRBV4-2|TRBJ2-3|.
TGTGCCAGCAGCCAAGTATGGGGGGCCCTCAGCACAGATACGCAGTATTTT
CASSQVWGALSTDTQYF
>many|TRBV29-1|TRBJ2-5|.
TGCAGCGTAAAGGGCGGCGCCGGAGAGACCCAGTACTTC
CSVKGGAGETQYF
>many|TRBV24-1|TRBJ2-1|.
TGTGCCACCAGTGGGCTGAACTACAATGAGCAGTTCTTC
CATSGLNYNEQFF
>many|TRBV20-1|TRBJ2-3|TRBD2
TGCAGTGCCAGGCCACGATTTTCACTAGCGATAGATACGCAGTATTTT
CSARPRFSLAIDTQYF
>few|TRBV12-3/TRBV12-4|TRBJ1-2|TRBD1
TGTGCCAGCAGTCTTACAGGGGACAACTATGGCTACACCTTC
CASSLTGDNYGYTF
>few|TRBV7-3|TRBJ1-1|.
TGTGCCAGCAGCCTCTCGGGGGGCTCGAACACTGAAGCTTTCTTT
CASSLSGGSNTEAFF
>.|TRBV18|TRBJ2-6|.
TGTGCCAGCTCACCCGCGCGATCTGGGGCCAACGTCCTGACTTTC
CASSPARSGANVLTF
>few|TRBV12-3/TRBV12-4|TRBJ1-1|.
TGTGCCAGCAGTTCATCATCAAGAACTGAAGCTTTCTTT
CASSSSSRTEAFF
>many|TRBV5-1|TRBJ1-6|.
TGCGCCAGCAGCACCGACAGTTTGTCACCCCTCCACTTT
CASSTDSLSPLHF
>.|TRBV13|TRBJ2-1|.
TGTGCCAGCAGCTTGGGGGACCTTTTCGGGAATGAGCAGTTCTTC
CASSLGDLFGNEQFF
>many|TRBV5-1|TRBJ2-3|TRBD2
TGCGCCAGCAGCTTGGCCGTCAGCGGGAGGAGCACAGATACGCAGTATTTT
CASSLAVSGRSTDTQYF
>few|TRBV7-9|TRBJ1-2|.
TGTGCCAGCAGCCCCCGGCAGGGAGAGGCGATCTATGGCTACACCTTC
CASSPRQGEAIYGYTF
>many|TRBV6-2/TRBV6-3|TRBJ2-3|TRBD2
TGTGCCAGCACCGGAGCGGGAATATTAGATACGCAGTATTTT
CASTGAGILDTQYF
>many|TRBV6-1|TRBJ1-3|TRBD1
TGTGCCAGCAGTCAACAGGGGGCCGGTGGAAACACCATATATTTT
CASSQQGAGGNTIYF
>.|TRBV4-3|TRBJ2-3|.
TGCGCCAGCAGCCAAGCCAAGCCAGATACGCAGTATTTT
CASSQAKPDTQYF
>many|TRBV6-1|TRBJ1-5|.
TGTGCCAGCAGTGAATGGGGGTGGGGTAGCAATCAGCCCCAGCATTTT
CASSEWGWGSNQPQHF
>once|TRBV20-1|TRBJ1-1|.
TGCAGTGCTAGAGATTCACGGGGGGCGAACACTAAAGCTTTCTTT
CSARDSRGANTKAFF
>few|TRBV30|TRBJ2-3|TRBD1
TGTGCCCACAGGGGGGCAGATACGCAGTATTTT
CAHRGADTQYF
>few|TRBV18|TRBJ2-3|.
TGTGCCAGCTCACCACCGGGGCCAGATACGCAGTATTTT
CASSPPGPDTQYF
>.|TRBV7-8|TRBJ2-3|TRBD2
TGTGCCAGCAGCTTATTGGGGCTCGGGCTAGCGGGCTTTAACACAGATACGCAGTATTTT
CASSLLGLGLAGFNTDTQYF
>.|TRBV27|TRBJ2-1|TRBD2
TGTGCCAGCAGCTCGGGACAGACTAGACTAGCGGGGGAGGAGCAGTTCTTC
CASSSGQTRLAGEEQFF
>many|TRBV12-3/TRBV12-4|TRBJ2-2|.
TGTGCCAGCAACAGGGCAGGGCAGACCGGGGAGCTGTTTTTT
CASNRAGQTGELFF
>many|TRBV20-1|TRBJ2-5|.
TGCAGTGGGGGAGAGCAAGAGACCCAGTACTTC
CSGGEQETQYF
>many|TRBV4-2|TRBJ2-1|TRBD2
TGTGCCAGCAGCCCGCTAGCGGGGCCTGACAATGAGCAGTTCTTC
CASSPLAGPDNEQFF
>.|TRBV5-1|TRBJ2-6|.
TGCGCCAGCAGTCAGTTGGGCAGGGGCGTCCTGACTTTC
CASSQLGRGVLTF
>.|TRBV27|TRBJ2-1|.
TGTGCCAGCAGTTTAATAGGTTCCAATGAGCAGTTCTTC
CASSLIGSNEQFF